This T cell receptor beta chain was captured in a study of blood T cell repertoires in COVID-19 (dated by TCRdb to 2020 to 2021). About the study as a whole: Collaborator samples came from the United States, Italy and Spain and covered acute and convalescent phases of COVID-19. Samples came from the ongoing ImmuneRACE study (first 160 participants) plus 1,254 subjects from 6 global collaborators. The repertoires were released in a freely available public database meant as a resource for research on the immune response to SARS-CoV-2. The material from the prospective study consisted of cDNA or gDNA derived from T cells, B-cell-depleted T cells, or PBMCs. Sample metadata almost always included a de-identified subject ID, COVID-19 status, age in years and sex. HLA class I and class II types, where available, came from metadata supplied by the sample provider rather than from assay-based typing. Subjects who had been exposed to COVID-19, were actively infected with it, or had recovered from it provided the deeply sampled blood TCRbeta repertoires that made up the dataset.

Overall study results and their limits: How much clinical and demographic metadata was included differed by source and by participant, and the metadata was provided uncurated.

This clone occurred many times. The clone's antigen remains unknown. No base qualities exist here, and no much larger clone lies one base off it. In the prospective study, participants were about 18 to 100 years old, resided in 25 or so geographic areas of the United States, and were enrolled through a virtual design. In the prospective study, cohorts were assigned on the basis of participant-reported clinical history obtained from a screening survey and a study questionnaire. Exposed participants were defined as having been in contact with someone with a PCR-confirmed or clinician-diagnosed COVID-19 case within 2 weeks of study entry. In the prospective study, whole blood, serum and a nasopharyngeal or oropharyngeal swab were collected from each participant by mobile phlebotomists. Participants in the prospective study had the option to provide additional blood draws and questionnaires over a roughly 2-month period. Blood samples from the prospective study were shipped frozen or at room temperature prior to DNA extraction.

TCRbeta CDR3 regions were amplified from genomic DNA by means of the immunoSEQ Assay, a bias-controlled multiplex PCR. Regarding the original processing steps: The number of nucleated cells in each sample was estimated by amplification of reference gene primers within the assay. Sequence reads were collapsed and filtered to measure the absolute abundance of every unique TCRbeta CDR3 rearrangement. Productive Simpson clonality was computed per sample as the square root of Simpson's diversity index over productive rearrangements. TCRdb retrieved this table from immuneACCESS and kept in-frame rearrangements only. Not all clones are present; in checked studies, unresolved V genes account for under half, and no reason is known for the remainder. Clonal size and the V and J genes are those of that table, whereas D and trimming came from the DNA. The sample records under 300,000 clones, about 87% of which are singletons. 2.5% to 3.5% of the sample comes from the top ten.

This TCR was sampled from a woman aged 40 to 55 who had been exposed to COVID-19. Sequenced input: PBMCs or T cells enriched from blood (not recorded which).

The CDR3 region has the sequence CASSPRPSTEEQYF. The DNA sequence is as follows: TGTGCCAGCTCACCAAGACCCTCTACGGAGGAGCAGTACTTC. Rearrangement joined TRBV18 to TRBJ2-7; the D gene assignment is ambiguous. Per the germline V gene, KGHSH is the CDR1 and LQKENI is the CDR2. The junction carries 15 bases between V and J, which are trimmed by 2 bases and 7 bases respectively. The CDR3 goes from the cysteine to the phenylalanine over 14 residues. The read is trimmed to its CDR3 DNA, 42 bases read in frame from base 1. With all but the CDR3 taken from the reference TRBV18 and TRBJ2-7 genes, the full variable domain is: NAGVMQNPRHLVRRRGQEARLRCSPMKGHSHVYWYRQLPEEGLKFMVYLQKENIIDESGMPKERFSAEFPKEGPSILRIQQVVRGDSAAYFCASSPRPSTEEQYFGPGTRLTVT.